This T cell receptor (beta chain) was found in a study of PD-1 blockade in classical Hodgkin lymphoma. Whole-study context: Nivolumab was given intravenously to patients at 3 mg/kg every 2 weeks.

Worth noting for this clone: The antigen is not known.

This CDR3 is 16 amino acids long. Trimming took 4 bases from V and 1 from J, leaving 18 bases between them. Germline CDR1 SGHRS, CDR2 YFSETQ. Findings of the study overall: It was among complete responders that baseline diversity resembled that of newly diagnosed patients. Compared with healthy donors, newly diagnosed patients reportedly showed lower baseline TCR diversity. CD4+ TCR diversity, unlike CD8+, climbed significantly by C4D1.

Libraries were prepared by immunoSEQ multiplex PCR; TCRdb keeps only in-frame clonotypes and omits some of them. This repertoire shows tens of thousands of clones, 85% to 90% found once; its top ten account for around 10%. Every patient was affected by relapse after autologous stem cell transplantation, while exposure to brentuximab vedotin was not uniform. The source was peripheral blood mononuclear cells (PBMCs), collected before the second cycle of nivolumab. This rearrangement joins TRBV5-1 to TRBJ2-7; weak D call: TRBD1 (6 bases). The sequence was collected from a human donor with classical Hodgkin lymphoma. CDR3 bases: TGCGCCAGCAGCACCGGTTACAGGGCAGGGTCCTACGAGCAGTACTTC. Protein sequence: CASSTGYRAGSYEQYF. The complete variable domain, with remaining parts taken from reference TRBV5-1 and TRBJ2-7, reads KAGVTQTPRYLIKTRGQQVTLSCSPISGHRSVSWYQQTPGQGLQFLFEYFSETQRNKGNFPGRFSGRQFSNSRSEMNVSTLELGDSALYLCASSTGYRAGSYEQYFGPGTRLTVT.